Given below is one T cell receptor beta chain in context. An end of the junction differs from the germline gene, which may be a read error. Via MiXCR, TCRdb re-called the RACE reads, giving one row per CDR3 protein. The data hold 84,000 or so distinct CDR3 sequences, with roughly 10% observed a single time. Regarding time point: patch test 1, 2 weeks after DPC sensitization. Treatment noted: therapeutic diphenylcyclopropenone sensitization with weekly scalp DPC. These data come from a study of human T cells and chemical hapten exposure. Across the study: Alopecia areata, totalis or universalis was found in mostly female patients.

The sample was whole blood, taken in connection with sensitization to the hapten diphenylcyclopropenone (DPC). The origin of this receptor is a man in his forties with alopecia areata. Some clones in this sample may be carry-over from other donors' samples.

The CDR3 region has the DNA TGTACCAGTAGTATAGGCCTAGCGGGAGGGGTCAATGAGCAGTTCTTC. This translates into CTSSIGLAGGVNEQFF. The rearrangement links TRBV19 to TRBJ2-1, with 12 bases matching TRBD2. Looked up from germline, CDR1 is LNHDA and CDR2 is SQIVND (reference sequence). The CDR3 has 16 amino acids. Based on the CDR3 plus reference TRBV19 and TRBJ2-1, the full variable domain is DGGITQSPKYLFRKEGQNVTLSCEQNLNHDAMYWYRQDPGQGLRLIYYSQIVNDFQKGDIAEGYSVSREKKESFPLTVTSAQKNPTAFYLCTSSIGLAGGVNEQFFGPGTRLTVL.